This is a list of T cell receptor beta chains from one sample in a study of T cell clusters in autoimmune cytopenias. TCRdb reprocessed the multiplex PCR reads; each CDR3 protein has one entry and no DNA is given. The sample includes approximately 12,000 distinct CDR3 sequences. The same data also went into a second study, on T cell repertoires in aging, cancer and after chemotherapy.

The sample was peripheral blood. Every receptor here comes from a human donor in good health. Both conserved end residues are part of each CDR3. The order of the fields is V gene, CDR3 length, J gene, clone size, CDR3 protein. Size is stated for part of the rows, as once, few or many counts, or as a class when the clone is expanded.

TRBV27	13	TRBJ2-7	medium-sized	CASSVQSSYEQYF
TRBV7-2	15	TRBJ2-3	NA	CASSSGLAGGVAQYF
TRBV4-2	16	TRBJ2-5	NA	CASSQGRQGFGETQYF
TRBV30	14	TRBJ1-6	medium-sized	CAWSMGQGGSPLHF
TRBV10-3	16	TRBJ2-2	medium-sized	CAISEAAGGDTGELFF
TRBV27	14	TRBJ2-2	medium-sized	CASSPDMNTGELFF
TRBV7-2	15	TRBJ2-1	medium-sized	CASSWGASSYNEQFF
TRBV12-3/TRBV12-4	13	TRBJ2-7	NA	CASSLHPVNEQYF
TRBV6-2/TRBV6-3	16	TRBJ2-7	NA	CASSRQGSITGSEQYF
TRBV5-1	13	TRBJ1-2	medium-sized	CASSLNRHYGYTF
TRBV15	16	TRBJ2-3	NA	CATSRPPWGGTDTQYF
TRBV18	13	TRBJ2-1	NA	CASSPPIDNEQFF
TRBV6-4	15	TRBJ1-2	NA	CASSPPPQKNYGYTF
TRBV19	16	TRBJ2-2	medium-sized	CASALPHFYRGGELFF
TRBV6-1	15	TRBJ2-1	medium-sized	CASIAGEHAYNEQFF
TRBV29-1	11	TRBJ2-5	medium-sized	CSVEGLRTQYF
TRBV7-2	13	TRBJ2-1	medium-sized	CASSSDYYNEQFF
TRBV5-6	19	TRBJ2-1	NA	CASSPRLVGGISSYNEQFF
TRBV11-2	13	TRBJ1-2	NA	CASSLEGTYGYTF
TRBV20-1	13	TRBJ1-2	medium-sized	CSARGGSSDGYTF
TRBV5-1	15	TRBJ2-7	NA	CASSLASGTAYEQYF
TRBV28	14	TRBJ1-2	NA	CASSSRGRLYGYTF
TRBV6-2/TRBV6-3	14	TRBJ1-2	NA	CASSNTRGRLGYTF
TRBV20-1	14	TRBJ2-1	NA	CSASKGFPWNEQFF
TRBV6-2/TRBV6-3	14	TRBJ1-1	NA	CASSRQLMNTEAFF